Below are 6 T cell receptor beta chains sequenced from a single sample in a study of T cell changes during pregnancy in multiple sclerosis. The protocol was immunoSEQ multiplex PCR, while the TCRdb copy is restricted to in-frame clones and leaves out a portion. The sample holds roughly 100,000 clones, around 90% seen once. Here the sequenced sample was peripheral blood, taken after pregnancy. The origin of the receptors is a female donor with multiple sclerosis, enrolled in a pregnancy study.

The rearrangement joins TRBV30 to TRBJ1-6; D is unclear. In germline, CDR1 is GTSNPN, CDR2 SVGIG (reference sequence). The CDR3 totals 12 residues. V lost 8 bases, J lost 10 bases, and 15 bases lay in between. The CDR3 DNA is TGTGCCGGAGGTCCTTCCCACTCACCCCTCCACTTT. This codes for CAGGPSHSPLHF. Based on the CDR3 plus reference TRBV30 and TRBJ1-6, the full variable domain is SQTIHQWPATLVQPVGSPLSLECTVEGTSNPNLYWYRQAAGRGLQLLFYSVGIGQISSEVPQNLSASRPQDRQFILSSKKLLLSDSGFYLCAGGPSHSPLHFGNGTRLTVT.

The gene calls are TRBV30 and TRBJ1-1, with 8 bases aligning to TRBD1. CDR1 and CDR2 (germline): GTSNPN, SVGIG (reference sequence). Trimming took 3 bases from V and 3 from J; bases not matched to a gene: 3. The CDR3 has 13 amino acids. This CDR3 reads CAWRHRGDTEAFF. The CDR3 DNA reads TGTGCCTGGAGACACAGGGGGGACACTGAAGCTTTCTTT.

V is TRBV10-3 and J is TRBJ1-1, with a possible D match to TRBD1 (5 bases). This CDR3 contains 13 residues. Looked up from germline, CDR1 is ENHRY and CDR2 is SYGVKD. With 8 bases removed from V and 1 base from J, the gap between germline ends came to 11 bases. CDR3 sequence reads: CAILRDGNTEAFF. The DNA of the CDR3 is TGTGCCATCTTGCGGGACGGGAACACTGAAGCTTTCTTT.

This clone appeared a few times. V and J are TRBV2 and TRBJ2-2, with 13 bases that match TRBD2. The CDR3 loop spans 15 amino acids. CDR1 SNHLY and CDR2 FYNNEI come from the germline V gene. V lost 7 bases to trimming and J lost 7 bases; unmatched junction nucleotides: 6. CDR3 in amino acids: CASTPLAGGGGELFF. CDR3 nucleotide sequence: TGTGCCAGCACACCACTAGCGGGAGGGGGCGGGGAGCTGTTTTTT.

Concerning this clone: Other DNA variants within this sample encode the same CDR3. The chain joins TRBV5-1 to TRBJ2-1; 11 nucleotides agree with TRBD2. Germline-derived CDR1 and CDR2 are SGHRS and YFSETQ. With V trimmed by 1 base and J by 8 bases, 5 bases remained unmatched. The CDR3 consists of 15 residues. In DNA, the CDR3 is TGCGCCAGCAGCTTGTCTAGCGGGGGGAGGGATGAGCAGTTCTTC. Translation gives CASSLSSGGRDEQFF.

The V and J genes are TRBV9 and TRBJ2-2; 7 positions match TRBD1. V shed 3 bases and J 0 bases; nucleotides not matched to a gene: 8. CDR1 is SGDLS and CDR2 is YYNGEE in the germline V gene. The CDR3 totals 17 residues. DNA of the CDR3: TGTGCCAGCAGCGCTACACGAGGGGGCGCGAACACCGGGGAGCTGTTTTTT. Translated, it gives CASSATRGGANTGELFF. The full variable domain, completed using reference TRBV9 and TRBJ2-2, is DSGVTQTPKHLITATGQRVTLRCSPRSGDLSVYWYQQSLDQGLQFLIQYYNGEERAKGNILERFSAQQFPDLHSELNLSSLELGDSALYFCASSATRGGANTGELFFGEGSRLTVL.